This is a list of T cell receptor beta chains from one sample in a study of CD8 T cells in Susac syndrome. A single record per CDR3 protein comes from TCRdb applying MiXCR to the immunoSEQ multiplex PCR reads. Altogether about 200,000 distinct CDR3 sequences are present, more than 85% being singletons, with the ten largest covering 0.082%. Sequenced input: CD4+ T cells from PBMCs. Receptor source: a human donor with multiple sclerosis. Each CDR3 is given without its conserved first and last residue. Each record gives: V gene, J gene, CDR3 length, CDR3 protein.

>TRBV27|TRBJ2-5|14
ASSFLGTAYQETQY
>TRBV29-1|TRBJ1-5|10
SVQDGGQPQH
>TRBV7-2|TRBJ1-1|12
ASSLYKVNTEAF
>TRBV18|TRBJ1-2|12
ASSSDRSVYGYT
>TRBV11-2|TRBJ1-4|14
ASSLGNRVVNEKLF
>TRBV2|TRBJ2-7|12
ASAPWRITYEQY
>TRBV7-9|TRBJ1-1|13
ASSLGPPMNTEAF
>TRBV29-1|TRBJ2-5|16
SVLTPTTGVRLEETQY
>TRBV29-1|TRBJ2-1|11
SVEDRQQGEQF
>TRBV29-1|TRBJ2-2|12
SVSDLAYTGELF
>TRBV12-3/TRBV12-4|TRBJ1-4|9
ASSSGKKLF